The 17 T cell receptor beta chains reported below all come from one sample, sequenced in a study of OX40 agonist ivuxolimab in advanced cancers. The method was immunoSEQ multiplex PCR; TCRdb's version includes in-frame clones alone and lacks a portion of them. Of tens of thousands of clones in the sample, 65% to 85% are singletons; the top ten hold about 8.3%. The sample here was CD4+ or CD8+ T cells sorted from blood, taken in a trial of the OX40 agonist ivuxolimab. Receptor source: an adult with an advanced solid tumor such as melanoma, head and neck, liver or kidney cancer.

This clone appeared a few times. In nucleotides, the CDR3 is TGTGCCAGCAGCTCGGGGACTAGCGGGGGCCCCTACAATGAGCAGTTCTTC. The encoded protein is CASSSGTSGGPYNEQFF. The V and J genes are TRBV9 and TRBJ2-1; TRBD2 matches at 14 bases. The CDR3 covers 17 residues. V was clipped by 4 bases and J by 2 bases; unmatched bases: 5. Germline V lookup: CDR1 SGDLS, CDR2 YYNGEE.

The chain carries TRBV27 and TRBJ2-1; 11 positions agree with TRBD1. CDR1 and CDR2 from the germline V gene are MNHEY and SMNVEV (reference sequence). Trimming at V came to 5 bases and at J to 6 bases, leaving 6 bases not matched to a gene. The CDR3 sequence is 15 residues long. In nucleotides, the CDR3 is TGTGCCAGCAGTCCGGGGACAGGGGGTAGCAATGAGCAGTTCTTC. This gives the protein CASSPGTGGSNEQFF.

The genes are TRBV9 and TRBJ2-2; no reliable D call. This CDR3 region has 14 residues. V gave up 3 bases and J gave up 6 bases, with 12 bases separating them. Per germline, CDR1 SGDLS and CDR2 YYNGEE. CDR3 sequence reads: CASSDGSLAGELFF. The DNA for the CDR3 is TGTGCCAGCAGCGACGGGTCCCTCGCCGGGGAGCTGTTTTTT.

The rearrangement uses TRBV27 and TRBJ2-1; 7 bases line up with TRBD1. Per the germline V gene, CDR1 is MNHEY and CDR2 is SMNVEV (reference sequence). V lost 2 bases and J lost 0; bases outside the gene matches: 10. The CDR3 loop spans 18 amino acids. The DNA for the CDR3 is TGTGCCAGCAGTTTACAGACAGGGTTAATTGACTCCTACAATGAGCAGTTCTTC. Protein sequence: CASSLQTGLIDSYNEQFF.

The chain links TRBV7-9 to TRBJ1-2, with D unclear. Germline lookup yields CDR1 SEHNR and CDR2 FQNEAQ (reference sequence). V lost 2 bases and J lost 9, with 19 bases in between. This CDR3 contains 15 residues. The CDR3 nucleotides read TGTGCCAGCAGCTTACCCTTCCACGGGAAATATAGCTACACCTTC. Amino acids: CASSLPFHGKYSYTF.

The rearrangement joins TRBV5-1 to TRBJ2-4; D not resolved. Trimming cost V 4 bases and J 9 bases, with 17 bases left between them. This CDR3 is 14 amino acids long. Germline CDR1 and CDR2: SGHRS and YFSETQ. Here the CDR3 DNA reads TGCGCCAGCAGCCCGCCCAGTAACGAGGTCATTCAGTACTTC. This sequence encodes CASSPPSNEVIQYF.

A single count supports this clone. The chain links TRBV6-5 to TRBJ2-1; no clear D. The CDR3 has 13 amino acids. Germline CDR1 is MNHEY and CDR2 is SVGAGI. With 6 bases removed from V and 0 bases from J, the gap between germline ends came to 6 bases. Written as DNA, the CDR3 is TGTGCCAGCAGCTGGGGCTCCTACAATGAGCAGTTCTTC. Amino acid sequence: CASSWGSYNEQFF.

V usage is TRBV18 and J usage is TRBJ1-6; TRBD1 aligns across 7 bases. Germline-derived CDR1 and CDR2 are KGHSH and LQKENI. The CDR3 sequence is 19 residues long. V shed 2 bases and J 9 bases; nucleotides not matched to a gene: 19. The CDR3 loop is CASSPGRPVQGRGSSPLHF. The CDR3 nucleotides read TGTGCCAGCTCACCAGGCCGACCAGTACAGGGCAGGGGGTCTTCACCCCTCCACTTT.

This chain links TRBV7-9 with TRBJ1-5; no clear D gene. V gave up 1 base and J gave up 4 bases, with 8 bases separating them. Looked up from germline, CDR1 is SEHNR and CDR2 is FQNEAQ (reference sequence). The CDR3 consists of 14 residues. The CDR3 nucleotides read TGTGCCAGCAGCTTAGGGTCGGGAAATCAGCCCCAGCATTTT. Translation: CASSLGSGNQPQHF.

In this sample, this clone turned up a few times. The chain employs TRBV19 and TRBJ1-2; TRBD1 matches at 8 bases. CDR1 is LNHDA, CDR2 SQIVND, per germline (reference sequence). Trimming removed 5 bases from V and 8 bases from J; junction bases left unmatched: 13. This CDR3 has 15 residues. CDR3 sequence reads: CASSPRQGHPSGYTF. DNA of the CDR3: TGTGCCAGTAGTCCTCGACAGGGGCACCCATCGGGCTACACCTTC.

Only one count was recorded for this clone. The gene calls are TRBV11-2 and TRBJ1-2; no firm D call. CDR3 length: 13 amino acids. Germline V gene lookup returns CDR1 SGHAT and CDR2 FQNNGV. V lost 5 bases, J lost 7 bases, and 14 bases lay in between. The chain's CDR3 is CASSNQPRRGYTF. The CDR3, as DNA: TGTGCCAGCAGCAACCAGCCCCGTCGTGGCTACACCTTC.

Here the CDR3 DNA reads TGTGCCAGTAGTATCGGGACAGGGGTTAATGAGCAGTTCTTC. Translated: CASSIGTGVNEQFF. The genes are TRBV19 and TRBJ2-1, with 10 nucleotides matching TRBD1. Germline assignment: CDR1 LNHDA and CDR2 SQIVND (reference sequence). The CDR3 runs to 14 residues. With 3 bases clipped from V and 7 bases from J, the junction kept 3 bases outside the gene matches.

This chain connects TRBV2 to TRBJ2-7; TRBD1 aligns across 9 bases. V shed 5 bases and J 12 bases; nucleotides not matched to a gene: 5. The CDR3 length is 11 residues. CDR1 and CDR2 from the germline V gene are SNHLY and FYNNEI. CDR3 coding DNA: TGTGCCAGCAGTCACAGGGGGCTTTGGTACTTC. Residues: CASSHRGLWYF.

This clone was seen more than once but under ten times. V is TRBV10-3 and J is TRBJ1-6; D unresolved. The V and J ends lost 3 bases and 5 bases respectively, with 11 bases between them. This CDR3 has 15 amino acids. Per germline, CDR1 ENHRY and CDR2 SYGVKD. The CDR3 coding sequence is TGTGCCATCAGTGATTTGGTGGGCGATAATTCACCCCTCCACTTT. Amino acids: CAISDLVGDNSPLHF.

The genes are TRBV6-5 and TRBJ1-3; D is unresolved. The germline gives CDR1 MNHEY, CDR2 SVGAGI. With 2 bases removed from V and 4 bases from J, the gap between germline ends came to 15 bases. The CDR3 has 16 residues. The CDR3 DNA is TGTGCCAGCAGTTACAGGTCGACCTCAAGGGGAAACACCATATATTTT. Its translation: CASSYRSTSRGNTIYF.

The chain couples TRBV11-1 to TRBJ2-1; D is unclear. The CDR3 is 16 amino acids. The germline V and J ends were trimmed by 1 base and 2 bases, with 12 bases remaining between them. Germline-derived CDR1 and CDR2 are SGHAT and FQDESV (reference sequence). The chain's CDR3 is CASSLGNTKTYNEQFF. The CDR3 DNA sequence: TGTGCCAGCAGCTTAGGAAACACCAAGACCTACAATGAGCAGTTCTTC.

V usage is TRBV4-3 and J usage is TRBJ1-6; 7 bases fit TRBD1. The CDR3 has 18 amino acids. J gave up 6 bases and V 0 bases, and 11 bases lay outside the gene matches. CDR1 is LGHNA, CDR2 YSLEER, per germline. CDR3: CASSQDWGDSHGNSPLHF. CDR3 DNA: TGCGCCAGCAGCCAAGATTGGGGGGACAGCCACGGTAATTCACCCCTCCACTTT.